The 21 T cell receptor beta chains below all came from one sample that was sequenced in a study of T cells in localized non-small cell lung cancer. Clones were sequenced by immunoSEQ multiplex PCR, and TCRdb holds only the in-frame ones, with some missing. The table has some 1,300 clones, roughly a fifth seen once. Here the sequenced sample was normal lung tissue next to the tumor, taken before any cancer treatment. The receptors shown here come from a male donor at least 60 years old with stage III squamous cell lung carcinoma.

V usage is TRBV15 and J usage is TRBJ1-5; the D gene is possibly TRBD1 (5 bases). The CDR3 totals 15 residues. V was shortened by 0 bases and J by 4 bases, with 10 bases between the two germline ends. In germline, CDR1 is LNHNV, CDR2 YYDKDF (reference sequence). CDR3 residues: CATSRDPQGNQPQHF. In DNA form, the CDR3 reads TGTGCCACCAGCAGAGATCCTCAGGGTAATCAGCCCCAGCATTTT. Full variable domain (rest looked up from reference TRBV15 and TRBJ1-5): DAMVIQNPRYQVTQFGKPVTLSCSQTLNHNVMYWYQQKSSQAPKLLFHYYDKDFNNEADTPDNFQSRRPNTSFCFLDIRSPGLGDTAMYLCATSRDPQGNQPQHFGDGTRLSIL.

This sequence joins TRBV19 and TRBJ1-5; no clear D gene. Trimming removed 5 bases at V and 0 bases at J, with 5 bases between. This CDR3 contains 13 residues. CDR1 is LNHDA, CDR2 SQIVND, per germline (reference sequence). CDR3 sequence reads: CASSGDSNQPQHF. CDR3 sequence (DNA): TGTGCCAGTAGTGGCGATAGCAATCAGCCCCAGCATTTT.

The chain joins TRBV9 to TRBJ1-1, with a tentative D call TRBD1 (5 bases). The CDR3 contains 15 residues. In germline, CDR1 is SGDLS, CDR2 YYNGEE. Trimming removed 5 bases from V and 0 bases from J, with 14 bases in between. The CDR3 loop is CASSEDPGLNTEAFF. CDR3 DNA sequence: TGTGCCAGCAGTGAAGATCCAGGGCTGAACACTGAAGCTTTCTTT.

This clone is labeled as hyperexpanded. The V gene is TRBV29-1, the J gene TRBJ2-7, with TRBD1 as a possible D gene (5 bases). Trimming cost V 1 base and J 3 bases, with 13 bases left between them. There are 14 residues in the CDR3. The germline V gene has CDR1 SQVTM and CDR2 ANQGSEA. This CDR3 reads CSVEGQIGDYEQYF. DNA of the CDR3: TGCAGCGTTGAAGGACAGATCGGAGACTACGAGCAGTACTTC.

The chain is built from TRBV19 and TRBJ1-5; 8 bases are a match to TRBD1. Germline-derived CDR1 and CDR2 are LNHDA and SQIVND (reference sequence). V trimming: 6 bases; J trimming: 2 bases; junction bases outside the gene matches: 9. This CDR3 spans 16 amino acids. The CDR3 spells CASSLLVTGGNQPQHF. CDR3 nucleotides: TGTGCCAGTAGCTTGTTAGTGACAGGGGGCAATCAGCCCCAGCATTTT.

The gene calls are TRBV19 and TRBJ1-3; 8 nucleotides match TRBD1. There are 13 residues in the CDR3. Germline assignment: CDR1 LNHDA and CDR2 SQIVND (reference sequence). J gave up 4 bases and V 8 bases, and 4 bases lay outside the gene matches. In DNA form, the CDR3 reads TGTGCCAGTTGGACAGGGACGGGAAACACCATATATTTT. Amino acid sequence: CASWTGTGNTIYF. Looking up the rest from reference TRBV19 and TRBJ1-3 gives the full variable domain: DGGITQSPKYLFRKEGQNVTLSCEQNLNHDAMYWYRQDPGQGLRLIYYSQIVNDFQKGDIAEGYSVSREKKESFPLTVTSAQKNPTAFYLCASWTGTGNTIYFGEGSWLTVV.

Judged by abundance, this clone is medium-sized. V and J are TRBV6-8 and TRBJ2-7; 9 bases are shared with TRBD1. The CDR3 is 16 residues long. V was clipped by 2 bases and J by 3 bases; unmatched bases: 8. The germline V gene has CDR1 MNHGY and CDR2 SAAAGT. DNA of the CDR3: TGTGCCAGCAGTTACGTGATGGGGACAGGGAACTACGAGCAGTACGTC. Its translation: CASSYVMGTGNYEQYV.

This CDR3 reads CASSQGTGLNTGELFF. In DNA form, the CDR3 reads TGCGCCAGCAGCCAAGGAACTGGATTGAACACCGGGGAGCTGTTTTTT. This chain links TRBV4-1 with TRBJ2-2; no definite D call. With 1 base removed from V and 1 base from J, the gap between germline ends came to 10 bases. The CDR3 is 16 residues long. From germline, CDR1 is MGHRA and CDR2 YSYEKL.

This clone has just a few counts. The chain couples TRBV28 to TRBJ1-2; D may be TRBD1 (5 bases). Trimming removed 2 bases from V and 4 bases from J, with 14 bases in between. The CDR3 runs to 15 residues. CDR1 is MDHEN, CDR2 SYDVKM, per germline. The CDR3 is CASSLQGGVTYGYTF. As DNA, the CDR3 is TGTGCCAGCAGTTTACAGGGAGGCGTCACCTATGGCTACACCTTC.

The chain employs TRBV5-1 and TRBJ1-6, with 8 bases aligning to TRBD1. This CDR3 comprises 16 residues. Germline values: CDR1 SGHRS, CDR2 YFSETQ. The V and J ends lost 0 bases and 8 bases, in that order; junction bases with no gene match: 7. The CDR3 bases are TGCGCCAGCAGCTTGGCCCCCGACAGGGGAGATTCACCCCTCCACTTT. Its translation: CASSLAPDRGDSPLHF.

The rearrangement joins TRBV28 to TRBJ1-5, with 8 bases matching TRBD1. This CDR3 spans 14 amino acids. V was pared by 4 bases and J by 6 bases, with 5 bases of the junction left unmatched. Germline-derived CDR1 and CDR2 are MDHEN and SYDVKM. CDR3 sequence (DNA): TGTGCCAGCAGTTCCGGACAGGGCCGTCAGCCCCAGCATTTT. It specifies CASSSGQGRQPQHF. Based on the CDR3 plus reference TRBV28 and TRBJ1-5, the full variable domain is DVKVTQSSRYLVKRTGEKVFLECVQDMDHENMFWYRQDPGLGLRLIYFSYDVKMKEKGDIPEGYSVSREKKERFSLILESASTNQTSMYLCASSSGQGRQPQHFGDGTRLSIL.

A few counts support this clone. The rearrangement uses TRBV6-8 and TRBJ1-2; possible D gene TRBD1, 5 bases. Germline V gene sequence: CDR1 MNHGY, CDR2 SAAAGT. CDR3 length equals 12 residues. Trimming stripped 1 base from V and 5 bases from J, with 5 bases between. The CDR3 loop is CASSYWGYGYTF. As DNA, the CDR3 is TGTGCCAGCAGTTACTGGGGGTATGGCTACACCTTC.

J is TRBJ2-7 and V is TRBV13, with TRBD1 matching 9 bases. Germline CDR1 and CDR2: PRHDT and FYEKMQ (reference sequence). The CDR3 consists of 15 residues. With V trimmed by 1 base and J by 3 bases, 4 bases remained unmatched. The CDR3 loop is CASSLATDRGYEQYF. The CDR3 region has the DNA TGTGCCAGCAGCTTAGCTACGGACAGGGGCTACGAGCAGTACTTC.

This clone has just a few counts. V gene TRBV6-8 combines with J gene TRBJ2-5; 9 bases agree with TRBD1. Germline V gene data show CDR1 as MNHGY and CDR2 as SAAAGT. The CDR3 contains 13 residues. V lost 6 bases to trimming and J lost 5 bases; unmatched junction nucleotides: 4. The CDR3 region is CASSRDRDETQYF. The CDR3 DNA follows: TGTGCCAGCAGCAGGGACAGGGACGAGACCCAGTACTTC.

As DNA, the CDR3 is TGTGCCAGCACCGGGTCTAGGGGGGGAGACGAGCAGTACTTC. Protein product: CASTGSRGGDEQYF. This sequence joins TRBV11-3 and TRBJ2-7, with D perhaps TRBD2 (7 bases). This CDR3 comprises 14 residues. Germline V lookup: CDR1 SGHNT, CDR2 YENEEA. The germline V and J ends were trimmed by 7 bases and 5 bases, with 18 bases remaining between them. The entire variable domain, with the rest obtained from reference TRBV11-3 and TRBJ2-7, is as follows: EAGVVQSPRYKIIEKKQPVAFWCNPISGHNTLYWYLQNLGQGPELLIRYENEEAVDDSQLPKDRFSAERLKGVDSTLKIQPAELGDSAVYLCASTGSRGGDEQYFGPGTRLTVT.

This clone came up a few times. This chain links TRBV19 with TRBJ1-1; no clear D. The CDR3 covers 12 residues. Trimming pared 8 bases from V and 5 bases from J, leaving 12 bases between. Germline V lookup: CDR1 LNHDA, CDR2 SQIVND (reference sequence). The CDR3 DNA follows: TGTGCCAGTCGGGCTGTTGGAACTGAAGCTTTCTTT. Translating it yields CASRAVGTEAFF.

This clone was counted between two and nine times. This chain connects TRBV19 to TRBJ1-1, with TRBD1 matching 7 bases. Per germline, CDR1 LNHDA and CDR2 SQIVND (reference sequence). The V gene end was trimmed by 6 bases and the J gene end by 1 base; junction bases not matched to a gene: 5. The CDR3 is made up of 14 amino acids. CDR3 coding DNA: TGTGCCAGTAGGCAGACAGGGCGGAACACTGAAGCTTTCTTT. It yields the protein CASRQTGRNTEAFF.

This clone was picked up a small number of times. The rearrangement joins TRBV11-3 to TRBJ2-5, with 7 nucleotides matching TRBD1. Germline CDR1 is SGHNT and CDR2 is YENEEA. V lost 7 bases, J lost 3 bases, and 11 bases stayed unmatched. The CDR3 length is 15 residues. The CDR3 bases are TGTGCCAGCATAGCAGGGGGAATTAATGAAGAGACCCAGTACTTC. This translates into CASIAGGINEETQYF. Full variable domain (rest looked up from reference TRBV11-3 and TRBJ2-5): EAGVVQSPRYKIIEKKQPVAFWCNPISGHNTLYWYLQNLGQGPELLIRYENEEAVDDSQLPKDRFSAERLKGVDSTLKIQPAELGDSAVYLCASIAGGINEETQYFGPGTRLLVL.

This clone was counted between two and nine times. J is TRBJ2-2 and V is TRBV11-3; D not resolved. The CDR3 runs to 15 residues. Germline V gives CDR1 SGHNT, CDR2 YENEEA. The ends were cut back, 2 bases at V and 7 bases at J, with 14 bases in the middle. The CDR3 sequence: CASSLITTLGGELFF. CDR3 DNA: TGTGCCAGCAGCTTAATAACTACTCTGGGCGGGGAGCTGTTTTTT.

This rearrangement joins TRBV9 to TRBJ1-2, with TRBD1 identical over 11 bases. The CDR3 contains 13 residues. The ends lost 7 bases at V and 7 bases at J; junction bases unmatched: 6. Germline-derived CDR1 and CDR2 are SGDLS and YYNGEE. The CDR3 is CASGGQGAVGYTF. In nucleotides, the CDR3 is TGTGCCAGCGGTGGACAGGGGGCTGTTGGCTACACCTTC.

This chain joins TRBV19 and TRBJ1-4, with 9 bases matching TRBD1. Looked up from germline, CDR1 is LNHDA and CDR2 is SQIVND (reference sequence). Trimming took 4 bases from V and 6 from J; bases not matched to a gene: 9. This CDR3 comprises 16 residues. The CDR3 spells CASSTGTGSGDEKLFF. The CDR3 nucleotides read TGTGCCAGTAGTACCGGGACAGGGTCGGGGGATGAAAAACTGTTTTTT.